This T cell receptor beta chain was captured in a study of Graves' ophthalmopathy and Graves' hyperthyroidism. Fresh peripheral blood (10 ml) yielded the PBMCs. Per germline, CDR1 SGHAT and CDR2 FQDESV (reference sequence). The V gene lost 5 bases and the J gene lost 0 bases, with 16 bases spanning the gap. The CDR3 is made up of 16 amino acids. Amplification of TCR beta CDR3 regions used RNA transcripts. The first round was an RT-PCR with HTBI primers, and the second round was a multiplex PCR. TCRdb re-derived calls from the multiplex PCR reads in MiXCR, one entry per CDR3 protein. The table has approximately 480,000 distinct CDR3 sequences, 14% seen once. A remark on this clonotype: Its antigen is as yet unknown.

Whole-study findings and limits: The blood repertoire also included most expanded thyroid clonotypes above 0.001 frequency.

The receptor was derived from a woman under 40 with Graves' ophthalmopathy. The gene calls are TRBV11-1 and TRBJ1-2, with a tentative D call TRBD1 (6 bases). The sequenced material came from blood. The CDR3 loop reads CASSHQGTPSNYGYTF. The CDR3 DNA is TGTGCCAGCAGCCATCAAGGGACACCATCTAACTATGGCTACACCTTC.